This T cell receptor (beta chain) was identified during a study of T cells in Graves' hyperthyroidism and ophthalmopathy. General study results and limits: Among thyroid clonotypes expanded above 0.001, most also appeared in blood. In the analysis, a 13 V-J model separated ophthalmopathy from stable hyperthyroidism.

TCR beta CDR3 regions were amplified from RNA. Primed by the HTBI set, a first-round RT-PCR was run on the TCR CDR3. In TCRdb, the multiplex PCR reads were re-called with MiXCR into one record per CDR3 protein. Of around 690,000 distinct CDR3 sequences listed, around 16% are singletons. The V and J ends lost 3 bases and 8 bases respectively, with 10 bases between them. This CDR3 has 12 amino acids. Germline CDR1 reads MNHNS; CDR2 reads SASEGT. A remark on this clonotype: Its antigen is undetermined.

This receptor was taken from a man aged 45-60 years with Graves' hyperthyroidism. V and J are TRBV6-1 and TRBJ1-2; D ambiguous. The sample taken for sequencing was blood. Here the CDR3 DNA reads TGTGCCAGCAGTGAGGTCTGGCAAGGCTACACCTTC. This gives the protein CASSEVWQGYTF.